This passage covers 20 T cell receptor beta chains from one sample sequenced in a study of T-cell memory formation after mild COVID-19. Via MiXCR, TCRdb re-called the 5' RACE reads, giving one row per CDR3 protein. There are 450,000 or so distinct CDR3 sequences in the sample; around 27% occur only once, and 12% lies in the top ten. Specimen: PBMCs or a T cell subset sorted from them (not recorded which). The receptors come from an adult woman who had mild COVID-19 (a few samples of this study predate the infection). Cell type and time point are not known.

V and J are TRBV7-9 and TRBJ2-3, with D possibly called TRBD1 or TRBD2 (5 bases each). V gave up 3 bases and J gave up 6 bases, with 19 bases separating them. The CDR3 is 16 amino acids. Germline loops: CDR1 SEHNR, CDR2 FQNEAQ (reference sequence). Here the CDR3 DNA reads TGTGCCAGCAGCTTGACCGGGACCAGCGTTTGGGATACGCAGTATTTT. Protein sequence: CASSLTGTSVWDTQYF.

V usage is TRBV18 and J usage is TRBJ1-5; 7 bases align to TRBD1. The V and J ends lost 3 bases and 4 bases, in that order; junction bases with no gene match: 6. The CDR3 spans 15 residues. Germline V gene sequence: CDR1 KGHSH, CDR2 LQKENI. CDR3 sequence (DNA): TGTGCCAGCTCACCGGCAAACAGGGGTAATCAGCCCCAGCATTTT. Protein product: CASSPANRGNQPQHF.

The J gene is TRBJ1-2, the V gene TRBV5-5; perhaps TRBD1 as D (5 bases). CDR3 length equals 14 residues. V was trimmed by 1 base and J by 5 bases, leaving 12 bases between them. Per the germline V gene, CDR1 is SGHKS and CDR2 is YYEKEE (reference sequence). CDR3 nucleotides: TGTGCCAGCAGCTTGAGGCAGGGTTGGTATGGCTACACCTTC. Translation gives CASSLRQGWYGYTF.

V is TRBV12-3 or TRBV12-4 and J is TRBJ2-1; TRBD2 is a possible D gene (6 bases). The CDR3 extends over 14 amino acids. The V gene lost 11 bases and the J gene lost 6 bases, with 20 bases spanning the gap. CDR3 amino acids: CASLREHGSNEQFF. The CDR3 DNA reads as TGTGCCTCCCTTCGGGAGCATGGTAGCAATGAGCAGTTCTTC.

This clonotype was counted at least ten times. The rearrangement joins TRBV7-2 to TRBJ2-3, with D maybe TRBD2 (6 bases). The V and J ends lost 0 bases and 0 bases respectively, with 7 bases between them. CDR3 length: 15 amino acids. Germline values: CDR1 SGHTA, CDR2 FQGNSA. CDR3 sequence: CASSLAGTSTDTQYF. The CDR3 region has the DNA TGTGCCAGCAGCTTAGCCGGGACTAGCACAGATACGCAGTATTTT.

The chain combines TRBV3-1 with TRBJ2-7; TRBD2 matches at 13 bases. The germline CDR1 and CDR2 sequences are LGHDT and YNNKEL (reference sequence). Trimming at V came to 4 bases and at J to 0 bases, leaving 9 bases not matched to a gene. This CDR3 comprises 18 residues. CDR3 region: CASSPRPGLAGSSYEQYF. CDR3 bases: TGTGCCAGCAGCCCCCGACCGGGACTAGCGGGGAGCTCCTACGAGCAGTACTTC.

There are a few counts of this clonotype. This chain links TRBV11-2 with TRBJ2-5; 10 bases map to TRBD1. The germline CDR1 and CDR2 sequences are SGHAT and FQNNGV. Trimming at V came to 3 bases and at J to 5 bases, leaving 6 bases not matched to a gene. The CDR3 spans 15 residues. The CDR3 is CASSFRTGGEETQYF. The CDR3 nucleotides read TGTGCCAGCAGCTTTCGGACAGGGGGGGAGGAGACCCAGTACTTC.

This chain connects TRBV2 to TRBJ2-7; tentatively, D is TRBD1 (6 bases). The CDR3 is made up of 14 amino acids. Trimming shortened V by 5 bases and J by 4 bases, and 15 bases separated the two germline ends. Germline lookup yields CDR1 SNHLY and CDR2 FYNNEI. This chain's CDR3 is CASSFTGLRYEQYF. The CDR3 DNA follows: TGTGCCAGCAGTTTTACAGGGCTGAGGTACGAGCAGTACTTC.

In its sample, this clonotype was seen a few times. CDR3 region: CASSRTPPGEQYF. CDR3 coding DNA: TGTGCCAGCAGCCGGACACCCCCCGGCGAGCAGTACTTC. The chain uses TRBV9 and TRBJ2-7; TRBD1 might be the D (5 bases). This CDR3 region has 13 residues. Deletions cut 4 bases from V and 6 bases from J, with 14 bases between. CDR1 and CDR2 from the germline V gene are SGDLS and YYNGEE. The whole variable domain, remainder taken from reference TRBV9 and TRBJ2-7, is DSGVTQTPKHLITATGQRVTLRCSPRSGDLSVYWYQQSLDQGLQFLIQYYNGEERAKGNILERFSAQQFPDLHSELNLSSLELGDSALYFCASSRTPPGEQYFGPGTRLTVT.

This clonotype was recorded a few times. V gene TRBV11-2 combines with J gene TRBJ2-3; D tentatively fits TRBD1 or TRBD2 (6 bases each). The CDR3 extends over 15 amino acids. The V and J ends lost 1 base and 4 bases respectively, with 12 bases between them. Germline V gene sequence: CDR1 SGHAT, CDR2 FQNNGV. The CDR3 here is CASSLVGGQADTQYF. CDR3 nucleotide sequence: TGTGCCAGCAGCTTAGTAGGGGGGCAGGCAGATACGCAGTATTTT.

The chain carries TRBV7-9 and TRBJ2-3; D call uncertain. V lost 4 bases to trimming and J lost 0 bases, with 8 bases between them. The CDR3 has 14 residues. In germline, CDR1 is SEHNR, CDR2 FQNEAQ (reference sequence). The CDR3, as DNA: TGTGCCAGCAGCTACCATACTAGCACAGATACGCAGTATTTT. It translates to CASSYHTSTDTQYF.

In this sample, this clonotype turned up a few times. V is TRBV7-9 and J is TRBJ2-3; the match to TRBD2 covers 8 bases. CDR3 size: 16 residues. Looked up from germline, CDR1 is SEHNR and CDR2 is FQNEAQ (reference sequence). The V gene end was trimmed by 6 bases and the J gene end by 1 base; junction bases not matched to a gene: 9. The CDR3, as DNA: TGTGCCAGCAGTTTTGGACTAGCAGATCGCACAGATACGCAGTATTTT. It is translated as CASSFGLADRTDTQYF.

This chain connects TRBV4-1 to TRBJ1-2, with 7 positions matching TRBD1. J gave up 1 base and V 4 bases, and 12 bases lay outside the gene matches. This CDR3 spans 17 amino acids. CDR1 is MGHRA and CDR2 is YSYEKL in the germline V gene. CDR3 amino acids: CASSLGMRDRLNYGYTF. In DNA, the CDR3 is TGCGCCAGCAGCCTAGGAATGAGGGACAGACTTAACTATGGCTACACCTTC.

The genes are TRBV6-1 and TRBJ2-1; TRBD2 aligns across 9 bases. CDR1 is MNHNS and CDR2 is SASEGT in the germline V gene. The V and J ends lost 4 bases and 1 base, in that order; junction bases with no gene match: 2. CDR3 length: 15 amino acids. In DNA form, the CDR3 reads TGTGCCAGCAGTGTTAGCGGGGGATCCTACAATGAGCAGTTCTTC. Residues: CASSVSGGSYNEQFF.

The rearrangement links TRBV20-1 to TRBJ2-7; D is possibly TRBD1 (6 bases). This CDR3 spans 14 amino acids. Deletions cut 0 bases from V and 4 bases from J, with 13 bases between. Germline V gives CDR1 DFQATT, CDR2 SNEGSKA (reference sequence). The CDR3 DNA sequence: TGCAGTGCTAGAGATCCGCAGGGGATATACGAGCAGTACTTC. Protein sequence: CSARDPQGIYEQYF.

This chain joins TRBV12-3 or TRBV12-4 and TRBJ1-5; D might be TRBD1 (5 bases). Trimming took off 2 bases at V and 4 bases at J, with 15 bases between the two ends. The CDR3 runs 16 residues. DNA for the CDR3: TGTGCCAGCAGTTTATTGTCAGGGCTTGTTAATCAGCCCCAGCATTTT. This translates into CASSLLSGLVNQPQHF.

This sequence joins TRBV2 and TRBJ2-7, with no clear D. This CDR3 is built from 15 residues. CDR1 and CDR2 from the germline V gene are SNHLY and FYNNEI. With 6 bases removed from V and 1 base from J, the gap between germline ends came to 16 bases. The CDR3 is CASRDRKPRSYEQYF. CDR3 nucleotide sequence: TGTGCCAGCAGGGATCGAAAACCTAGGTCCTACGAGCAGTACTTC.

This clonotype came up once. V and J are TRBV12-3 or TRBV12-4 and TRBJ2-1; TRBD1 matches 9 bases. CDR3 length: 16 residues. Unmatched junction bases numbered 15, after V lost 6 bases and J lost 9 bases. The CDR3 nucleotides are TGTGCCAGCAGAAAGACCGGGACAGGGAGGGTGAGTGAGCAGTTCTTC. Its translation is CASRKTGTGRVSEQFF.

The J gene is TRBJ2-7, the V gene TRBV20-1, with 12 nucleotides matching TRBD2. The CDR3 covers 15 residues. Germline V lookup: CDR1 DFQATT, CDR2 SNEGSKA (reference sequence). V was clipped by 6 bases and J by 1 base; unmatched bases: 7. The CDR3 sequence is CSAKLAGGRSYEQYF. The CDR3 coding sequence is TGCAGTGCCAAACTAGCGGGGGGACGTTCCTACGAGCAGTACTTC.

The chain links TRBV20-1 to TRBJ1-2; no clear D. The ends were cut back, 6 bases at V and 5 bases at J, with 4 bases in the middle. Germline CDR1 is DFQATT and CDR2 is SNEGSKA (reference sequence). This CDR3 region has 9 residues. This CDR3 is CSAPYGYTF. For the CDR3, the DNA is TGCAGTGCCCCGTATGGCTACACCTTC.